This T cell receptor (beta chain) was captured in a study of blood T cell repertoires in COVID-19. Germline CDR1 and CDR2: KGHDR and SFDVKD. V was pared by 3 bases and J by 0 bases, with 8 bases between. The CDR3 length is 15 residues. Libraries were prepared by immunoSEQ multiplex PCR; TCRdb keeps only in-frame clonotypes and omits some of them. This sample has roughly 200,000 clones, with roughly 80% found just once. This clonotype was sampled from a man aged 45-65 years who had recovered from COVID-19. Sequenced: peripheral blood. The V gene is TRBV24-1, the J gene TRBJ1-5; TRBD1 might be the D (6 bases). DNA of the CDR3: TGTGCCACCAGTGATCACAGGGATAGCAATCAGCCCCAGCATTTT. This encodes CATSDHRDSNQPQHF.